A selection of T cell receptor beta chains follows, all from one sample in a study of T cells in Graves' hyperthyroidism and ophthalmopathy. Each CDR3 protein is one row after TCRdb ran MiXCR on the multiplex PCR reads. Of about 98,000 distinct CDR3 sequences listed, roughly 40% are singletons. Sequencing was performed on peripheral blood or thyroid tissue (not recorded which). The receptor source for this set is a woman younger than 45 with Graves' hyperthyroidism. CDR3s include the opening cysteine and the closing phenylalanine or tryptophan. D genes are given only for firm matches. Some rows have no size entry. The others give once, few or many, or a class for an expanded clone.

j_call v_call d_call clone_size cdr3_aa cdr3_nt
TRBJ1-5 TRBV3-1 NA many CASGRAGRDQPQHF TGTGCCAGCGGCAGGGCAGGGCGGGATCAGCCCCAGCATTTT
TRBJ1-2 TRBV10-3 TRBD1 NA CAISTQGGGYTF TGTGCCATCAGTACACAGGGGGGAGGCTACACCTTC
TRBJ2-7 TRBV9 NA few CARGQTYEQYF TGTGCTAGAGGACAAACCTACGAGCAGTACTTC
TRBJ2-6 TRBV7-9 NA many CASSLGFGGPGANVLTF TGTGCCAGCAGCTTAGGTTTTGGGGGTCCGGGGGCCAACGTCCTGACTTTC
TRBJ1-2 TRBV28 NA many CASSLASPSGYGYTF TGTGCCAGCAGTTTAGCCAGCCCGAGCGGCTATGGCTACACCTTC
TRBJ1-6 TRBV6-5 NA many CASSLPQDYNSPLHF TGTGCCAGCAGTTTACCCCAGGATTATAATTCACCCCTCCACTTT
TRBJ2-5 TRBV28 NA medium-sized CASSLGGNQETQYF TGTGCCAGCAGTTTGGGGGGAAACCAAGAGACCCAGTACTTC
TRBJ1-5 TRBV5-1 NA many CASSFGGAQPQHF TGCGCCAGCAGCTTTGGAGGGGCTCAGCCCCAGCATTTT
TRBJ2-2 TRBV20-1 TRBD2 many CSSVAGGLSGELFF TGCAGTTCCGTAGCGGGAGGGCTTAGCGGGGAGCTGTTTTTT
TRBJ1-5 TRBV5-1 NA many CASSLYPDQPQHF TGCGCCAGCAGCTTGTATCCGGATCAGCCCCAGCATTTT
TRBJ1-2 TRBV12-3/TRBV12-4 TRBD1 many CASSPRTGNGYTF TGTGCCAGCAGTCCCCGGACAGGGAATGGCTACACCTTC
TRBJ1-3 TRBV18 NA NA CASSPSGRDSGNTIYF TGTGCCAGCTCACCATCAGGTCGCGACTCTGGAAACACCATATATTTT
TRBJ2-2 TRBV19 NA many CASSLGQNYPGELFF TGTGCCAGTAGCCTCGGGCAGAATTATCCCGGGGAGCTGTTTTTT
TRBJ2-5 TRBV11-1 NA many CASSLAGPDAGTQYF TGTGCCAGCAGCTTGGCGGGACCGGACGCTGGGACCCAGTACTTC
TRBJ2-6 TRBV7-9 NA NA CASSWGADTEAF TGTGCCAGCAGCTGGGGGGCCGACACTGAAGCTTTC
TRBJ1-5 TRBV28 TRBD1 NA CASRVTGAGQPQHF TGTGCCAGCAGGGTAACAGGGGCCGGGCAGCCCCAGCATTTT
TRBJ2-5 TRBV15 NA many CATSRDGVQTQYF TGTGCCACCAGCAGAGATGGCGTACAGACCCAGTACTTC
TRBJ1-5 TRBV12-3/TRBV12-4 NA NA CASNQQGTSNQPQHF TGTGCCAGCAACCAACAGGGAACAAGCAATCAGCCCCAGCATTTT
TRBJ1-1 TRBV2 TRBD1 many CASRVRTGGIWGTEAFF TGTGCCAGCAGAGTTCGGACAGGGGGCATCTGGGGCACTGAAGCTTTCTTT
TRBJ2-7 TRBV10-3 NA many CATQGLGRYEQYF TGTGCCACTCAGGGTCTGGGGCGCTACGAGCAGTACTTC
TRBJ1-1 TRBV7-8 NA NA CASSSQLSTEAFF TGTGCCAGCAGCTCGCAGCTGAGCACTGAAGCTTTCTTT
TRBJ2-6 TRBV6-5 NA many CASSARASGANVLTF TGTGCCAGCAGTGCCCGGGCCTCTGGGGCCAACGTCCTGACTTTC
TRBJ2-5 TRBV20-1 TRBD2 NA CSANAGLAGGPAETQYF TGCAGTGCTAATGCGGGACTAGCGGGAGGGCCAGCAGAGACCCAGTACTTC
TRBJ1-4 TRBV20-1 TRBD1 many CSARTGAPNEKLFF TGCAGTGCTAGGACAGGGGCTCCTAATGAAAAACTGTTTTTT
TRBJ1-1 TRBV6-5 NA few CASRNTQGYTEAFF TGTGCCAGCAGGAATACCCAGGGGTACACTGAAGCTTTCTTT
TRBJ1-4 TRBV9 TRBD1 NA CASSQDRVAGEKLFF TGTGCCAGCAGCCAAGACAGGGTGGCAGGAGAAAAACTGTTTTTT
TRBJ2-7 TRBV20-1 TRBD1 many CSARGTGGLYEQYF TGCAGTGCTAGAGGGACAGGGGGCCTCTACGAGCAGTACTTC
TRBJ1-2 TRBV20-1 TRBD1 NA CSATPTRTGASGGYTF TGCAGTGCTACCCCCACCCGGACAGGGGCCTCTGGAGGCTACACCTTC
TRBJ1-2 TRBV15 NA NA CATSRPTGEHGYTF TGTGCCACCAGCAGACCTACGGGAGAACATGGCTACACCTTC
TRBJ2-7 TRBV5-5 TRBD2 many CASSFPGRWYEQYF TGTGCCAGCAGCTTTCCCGGGAGGTGGTACGAGCAGTACTTC
TRBJ2-2 TRBV28 NA few CASSYMGIAVNTGELFF TGTGCCAGCAGTTATATGGGGATAGCGGTGAACACCGGGGAGCTGTTTTTT
TRBJ2-2 TRBV5-1 NA NA CASSFYPGPTNTGELFF TGCGCCAGCAGCTTTTATCCGGGTCCAACGAACACTGGGGAGCTGTTTTTT
TRBJ1-2 TRBV4-1 NA NA CASSQDSLGILNYGYTF TGCGCCAGCAGCCAAGATTCCCTAGGAATTTTAAACTATGGCTACACCTTC
TRBJ1-1 TRBV12-3/TRBV12-4 NA NA CASSLAGIDTEAFF TGTGCCAGCAGTTTAGCCGGGATAGACACTGAAGCTTTCTTT
TRBJ2-1 TRBV7-9 TRBD2 few CASSLADSGSSYNEQFF TGTGCCAGCAGCTTAGCCGATAGCGGGAGCTCCTACAATGAGCAGTTCTTC
TRBJ1-4 TRBV20-1 NA NA CSARGPWGLNEKLFF TGCAGTGCTAGAGGCCCATGGGGCCTAAATGAAAAACTGTTTTTT
TRBJ2-3 TRBV20-1 TRBD2 NA CSAQSRTTSGRSTDTQYF TGCAGTGCTCAAAGCCGAACGACTAGCGGGAGAAGCACAGATACGCAGTATTTT
TRBJ2-7 TRBV7-9 TRBD2 once CASSALAGGLYERHF TGTGCCAGCAGCGCACTAGCGGGAGGTCTTTACGAGCGGCACTTC
TRBJ2-6 TRBV28 TRBD2 many CASSRAGTGANVLTF TGTGCCAGCAGTCGAGCGGGAACTGGGGCCAACGTCCTGACTTTC
TRBJ2-5 TRBV20-1 NA once CSANMGTPETQYF TGCAGTGCTAATATGGGGACGCCAGAGACCCAGTACTTC
TRBJ2-2 TRBV12-3/TRBV12-4 NA NA CASTPTRQGNTGELSW TGTGCCAGCACCCCGACGAGGCAGGGGAACACCGGGGAGCTGTCTTGG
TRBJ2-5 TRBV20-1 TRBD2 NA CSAPSYGRGGRETQYF TGCAGTGCCCCCTCATACGGGAGGGGGGGGCGAGAGACCCAGTACTTC
TRBJ1-2 TRBV28 NA few CALSSTYGYTF TGTGCCTTGTCCAGTACGTATGGCTACACCTTC
TRBJ1-5 TRBV20-1 NA NA CSAGGGRDDQPQHF TGCAGTGCTGGGGGCGGAAGGGACGATCAGCCCCAGCATTTT
TRBJ1-1 TRBV27 NA NA CASTTVGRVGDTEAFF TGTGCCAGCACCACGGTGGGCCGGGTTGGGGACACTGAAGCTTTCTTT
TRBJ2-7 TRBV20-1 NA many CSARDLGEYYEQYF TGCAGTGCTAGAGATCTCGGGGAGTACTACGAGCAGTACTTC
TRBJ1-1 TRBV29-1 NA NA CSVVARQANTEAFF TGCAGCGTTGTCGCTCGGCAGGCGAACACTGAAGCTTTCTTT
TRBJ1-1 TRBV30 NA NA CAWSSGLQERAFF TGTGCCTGGAGTTCGGGCCTTCAGGAAAGGGCTTTCTTT
TRBJ1-4 TRBV28 NA few CASRTGTATNEKLFF TGTGCCAGCAGGACCGGGACGGCAACTAATGAAAAACTGTTTTTT
TRBJ1-5 TRBV6-6 NA many CASSYSVSEYSNQPQHF TGTGCCAGCAGTTACTCGGTTTCAGAGTATAGCAATCAGCCCCAGCATTTT